The rows below give T cell receptor beta chains drawn from one sample of a study of identical twins. One entry per CDR3 protein, called by TCRdb with MiXCR from the 5' RACE reads. The profile covers about 890,000 distinct CDR3 sequences, with 9% to 15% appearing a single time and 1.5% to 2% taken by the ten largest. In addition, the sample was reused for a study of yellow fever vaccine responses in identical twins.

Sequencing used PBMCs. These receptors were taken from a young woman in good health. Each CDR3 is given with its conserved first and last residue. D genes are given only for firm matches. Rows give clone size only sometimes, using once, few, many, or a class for an expanded clone.

V gene,clone size,J gene,D gene,CDR3 DNA,CDR3 protein
TRBV27,few,TRBJ2-2,-,TGTGCCAGCAGTTCAGGGTTCATCGGGGAGCTGTTTTTT,CASSSGFIGELFF
TRBV12-3/TRBV12-4,-,TRBJ2-1,TRBD1,TGTGCCAGCAGGAGGACAGGCCGTAATGAGCAGTTCTTC,CASRRTGRNEQFF
TRBV2,few,TRBJ1-1,-,TGTGCCAGCAGTGAAGCGGGCCCTGAAGCTTTCTTT,CASSEAGPEAFF
TRBV28,-,TRBJ2-1,-,TGTGCCACTCGACCGAATAACAATGAGCAGTTCTTC,CATRPNNNEQFF
TRBV6-5,few,TRBJ2-3,-,TGTGCCAGCAGTTACTCCCCCCGCACTCGGACTAGCACAGATACGCAGTATTTT,CASSYSPRTRTSTDTQYF
TRBV7-9,-,TRBJ2-7,-,TGTGCCAGCAGCTTACTCCCATCCGAGCAGTACTTC,CASSLLPSEQYF
TRBV5-1,-,TRBJ2-5,TRBD2,TGCGCCAGCAACTTAGGGACTAGCGGGCTACAAGAGACCCAGTACTTC,CASNLGTSGLQETQYF
TRBV3-1,-,TRBJ2-5,-,TGTGCCTCCACCAAGCCCCCCGGGGGAGAGACAAGGGAGACCCAGTACTTC,CASTKPPGGETRETQYF
TRBV7-6,-,TRBJ2-3,-,TGTGCCAGCAGCTTAGGGGTGTTGGGGAACATAACAGATACGCAGTATTTT,CASSLGVLGNITDTQYF
TRBV20-1,few,TRBJ2-3,-,TGCAGTGCTAGAGATTGGGAGCGGAGGTCCCGAAAGTCAGATACGCAGTATTTT,CSARDWERRSRKSDTQYF
TRBV5-6,-,TRBJ2-1,TRBD2,TGTGCCAGCAGCTCCCCGGCGGGGGGGCTTTACAATGAGCAGTTCTTC,CASSSPAGGLYNEQFF
TRBV6-1,many,TRBJ1-1,-,TGTGCCAGCAGTGCTAAGGCTGACACTGAAGCTTTCTTT,CASSAKADTEAFF
TRBV11-1,many,TRBJ2-3,TRBD2,TGTGCCAGCAGCTGGACTAGCGGGAGCACAGATACGCAGTATTTT,CASSWTSGSTDTQYF
TRBV29-1,many,TRBJ2-1,-,TGCAGCGTCCCATACAACAGTAATGAGCAGTTCTTC,CSVPYNSNEQFF
TRBV18,few,TRBJ1-1,TRBD1,TGTGCCAGCTCACCGGGACAGGGGGAACGAGCTTTCTTT,CASSPGQGERAFF
TRBV6-2/TRBV6-3,-,TRBJ2-7,TRBD1,TGTGCCAGCAGCCGACAGGGTATCTACGAGCAGTACTTC,CASSRQGIYEQYF
TRBV7-2,many,TRBJ1-6,-,TGTGCCAGCAGCCTCTCGCCCTATAATTCACCCCTCCACTTT,CASSLSPYNSPLHF
TRBV10-3,few,TRBJ2-7,TRBD1,TGTGCCATCAGAAATTCCGGGACAGGGGTTCCCTACGAGCAGTACTTC,CAIRNSGTGVPYEQYF
TRBV20-1,-,TRBJ2-1,TRBD2,TGCAGTGCTAGGAAGCGTCTAGCGGGGGGGCTGTCCTACAATGAGCAGTTCTTC,CSARKRLAGGLSYNEQFF
TRBV27,-,TRBJ1-2,TRBD1,TGTGCCAGCAGTTCGACAGGGAGTGCGCAAGGCTACACCTTC,CASSSTGSAQGYTF
TRBV7-6,few,TRBJ2-3,-,TGTGCCAGCAGCTTAGGGCGGAAAAGCACAGATACGCAGTATTTT,CASSLGRKSTDTQYF
TRBV5-1,few,TRBJ2-2,-,TGCGCCAGCAGCTTGCCCGTCGACAGCCGGAACACCGGGGAGCTGTTTTTT,CASSLPVDSRNTGELFF
TRBV6-2/TRBV6-3,few,TRBJ1-2,-,TGTGCCAGCAGTTACCCCAGGGGATCGGGAATTGGTCCCCTCATTGATGGCTACACCTTC,CASSYPRGSGIGPLIDGYTF
TRBV3-1,many,TRBJ2-2,TRBD1,TGTGCCAGCAGCCATCCGGGACAGATTGCCGGGGAGCTGTTTTTT,CASSHPGQIAGELFF
TRBV4-2,few,TRBJ2-1,-,TGTGCCAGCAGGCCGGGCGCGGCTCCAGGGTACAATGAGCAGTTCTTC,CASRPGAAPGYNEQFF
TRBV12-3/TRBV12-4,-,TRBJ1-3,-,TGTGCCAGCAGTCTTAGCGGAAACTTTGGAAACACCATATATTTT,CASSLSGNFGNTIYF
TRBV4-1,many,TRBJ2-7,-,TGCGCCAGCAGCCAAGGAATACGTGGGAACAGGATCTACGAGCAGTACTTC,CASSQGIRGNRIYEQYF
TRBV28,-,TRBJ1-6,-,TGTGCCAGCAGTTTTCCAATACGATCCTCGCCCCTCCACTTT,CASSFPIRSSPLHF
TRBV5-1,many,TRBJ2-3,-,TGCGCCAGCAGCTTAAGCGGGTCCAACACAGATACGCAGTATTTT,CASSLSGSNTDTQYF
TRBV27,-,TRBJ2-7,-,TGTGCCAGCGCCTGGAGGGGTAGCTCCTACGAGCAGTACTTC,CASAWRGSSYEQYF
TRBV29-1,few,TRBJ1-2,-,TGCAGCGTTGAAGACGGGGTCGGCTATGGCTACACCTTC,CSVEDGVGYGYTF
TRBV12-3/TRBV12-4,-,TRBJ2-1,-,TGTGCCAGCACCCAGGGGCGCCCCTACAATGAGCAGTTCTTC,CASTQGRPYNEQFF
TRBV5-6,few,TRBJ2-5,-,TGTGCCAGCAGCGGAGGGACAGCCGAAGAGACCCAGTACTTC,CASSGGTAEETQYF
TRBV5-6,-,TRBJ1-4,TRBD1,TGTGCCAGCAGCTTCACTCCGGGACAGGTCAATGAAAAACTGTTTTTT,CASSFTPGQVNEKLFF
TRBV11-2,-,TRBJ1-1,-,TGTGCCGGACGAATTGGCAACACTGAAGCTTTCTTT,CAGRIGNTEAFF